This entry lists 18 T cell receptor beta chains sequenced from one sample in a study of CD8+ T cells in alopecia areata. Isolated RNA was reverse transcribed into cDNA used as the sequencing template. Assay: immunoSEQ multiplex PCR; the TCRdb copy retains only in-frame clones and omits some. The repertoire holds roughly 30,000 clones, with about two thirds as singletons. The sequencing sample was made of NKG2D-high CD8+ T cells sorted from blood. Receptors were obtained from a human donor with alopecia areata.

The CDR3 sequence is CASSESEGLGSNEQFF. DNA for the CDR3: TGTGCCAGCAGTGAGAGTGAAGGACTAGGCTCTAATGAGCAGTTCTTC. V is TRBV2 and J is TRBJ2-1; 7 nucleotides align to TRBD2. The CDR3 is made up of 16 amino acids. In germline, CDR1 is SNHLY, CDR2 FYNNEI. V gave up 3 bases and J gave up 7 bases; unmatched junction bases: 12.

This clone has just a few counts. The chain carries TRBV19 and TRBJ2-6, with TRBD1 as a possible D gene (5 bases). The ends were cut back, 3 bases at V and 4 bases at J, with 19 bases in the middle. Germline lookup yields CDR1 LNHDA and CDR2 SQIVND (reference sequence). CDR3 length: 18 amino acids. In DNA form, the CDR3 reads TGTGCCAGTAGTATTCGCTCGAGGTACAGGCTCGGGGCCAACGTCCTGACTTTC. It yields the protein CASSIRSRYRLGANVLTF.

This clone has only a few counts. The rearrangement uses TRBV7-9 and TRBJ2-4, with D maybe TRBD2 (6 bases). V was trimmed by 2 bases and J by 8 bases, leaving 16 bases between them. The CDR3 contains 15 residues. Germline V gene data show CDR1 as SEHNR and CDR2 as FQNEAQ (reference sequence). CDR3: CASSLLLRDGDIQYF. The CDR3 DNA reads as TGTGCCAGCAGCTTATTATTGCGGGATGGGGACATTCAGTACTTC.

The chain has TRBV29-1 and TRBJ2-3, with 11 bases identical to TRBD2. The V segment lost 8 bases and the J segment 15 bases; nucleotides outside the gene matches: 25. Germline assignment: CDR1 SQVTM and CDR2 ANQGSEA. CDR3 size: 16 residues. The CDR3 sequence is CSSVRGIAGGQDTRYF. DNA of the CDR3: TGCAGCTCGGTGAGGGGGATAGCGGGAGGGCAAGATACGCGCTATTTT.

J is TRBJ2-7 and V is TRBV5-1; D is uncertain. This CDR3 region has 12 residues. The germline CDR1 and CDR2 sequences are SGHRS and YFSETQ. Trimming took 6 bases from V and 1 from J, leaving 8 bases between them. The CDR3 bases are TGCGCCAGCAATGGGGATTCCTACGAGCAGTACTTC. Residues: CASNGDSYEQYF. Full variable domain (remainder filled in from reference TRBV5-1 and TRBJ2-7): KAGVTQTPRYLIKTRGQQVTLSCSPISGHRSVSWYQQTPGQGLQFLFEYFSETQRNKGNFPGRFSGRQFSNSRSEMNVSTLELGDSALYLCASNGDSYEQYFGPGTRLTVT.

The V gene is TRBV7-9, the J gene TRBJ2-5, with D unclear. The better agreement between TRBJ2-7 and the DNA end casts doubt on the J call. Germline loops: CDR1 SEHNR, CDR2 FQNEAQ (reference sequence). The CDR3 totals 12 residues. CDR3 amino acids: CASSLMEYEQYF. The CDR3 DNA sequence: TGTGCCAGCAGCTTAATGGAATACGAGCAGTACTTC.

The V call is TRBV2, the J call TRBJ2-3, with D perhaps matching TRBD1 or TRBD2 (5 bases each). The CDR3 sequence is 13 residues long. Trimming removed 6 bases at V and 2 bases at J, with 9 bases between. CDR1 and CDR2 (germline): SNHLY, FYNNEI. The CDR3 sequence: CASSPGATDTQYF. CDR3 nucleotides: TGTGCCAGCAGCCCCGGGGCCACAGATACGCAGTATTTT.

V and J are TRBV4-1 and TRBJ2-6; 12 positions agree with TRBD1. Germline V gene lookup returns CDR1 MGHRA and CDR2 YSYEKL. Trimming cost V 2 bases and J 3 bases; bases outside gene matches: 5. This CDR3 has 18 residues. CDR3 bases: TGCGCCAGCAGCCAATCAGGGACAGGGGGCTTTGGGGCCAACGTCCTGACTTTC. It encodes CASSQSGTGGFGANVLTF.

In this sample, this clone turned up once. The CDR3 spells CASAGTGPYEQYF. The CDR3, as DNA: TGCGCCAGCGCCGGGACAGGGCCCTACGAGCAGTACTTC. This chain joins TRBV5-1 and TRBJ2-7; 9 bases are a match to TRBD1. The CDR3 extends over 13 amino acids. The junction had 4 bases not matched to a gene; V was cut back by 7 bases and J by 2 bases. Germline V gene sequence: CDR1 SGHRS, CDR2 YFSETQ.

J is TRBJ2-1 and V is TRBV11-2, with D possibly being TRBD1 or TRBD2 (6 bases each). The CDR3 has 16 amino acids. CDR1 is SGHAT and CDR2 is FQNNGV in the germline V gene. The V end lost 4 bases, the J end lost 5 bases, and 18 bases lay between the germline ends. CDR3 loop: CASSSGGQNKDNEQFF. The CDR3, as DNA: TGTGCCAGCAGCTCCGGGGGCCAGAACAAAGACAATGAGCAGTTCTTC.

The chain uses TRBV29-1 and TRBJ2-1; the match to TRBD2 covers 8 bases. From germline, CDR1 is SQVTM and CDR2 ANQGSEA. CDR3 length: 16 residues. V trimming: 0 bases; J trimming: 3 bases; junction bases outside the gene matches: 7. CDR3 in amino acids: CSVEDRVAGLYNEQFF. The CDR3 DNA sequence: TGCAGCGTTGAAGACCGCGTAGCGGGACTCTACAATGAGCAGTTCTTC.

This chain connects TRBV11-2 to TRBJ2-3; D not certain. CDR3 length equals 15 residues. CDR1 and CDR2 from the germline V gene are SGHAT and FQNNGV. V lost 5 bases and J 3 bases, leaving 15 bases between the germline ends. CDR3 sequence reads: CASSPTSIGTDTQYF. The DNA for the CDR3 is TGTGCCAGCAGCCCCACCTCGATCGGGACAGATACGCAGTATTTT.

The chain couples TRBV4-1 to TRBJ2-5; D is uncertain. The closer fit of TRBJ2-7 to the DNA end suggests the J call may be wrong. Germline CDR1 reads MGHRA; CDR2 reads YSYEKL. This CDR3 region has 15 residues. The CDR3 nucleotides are TGCGCCAGCAGCCAAGGGGCTACCCAACGGGCCGAGCAGTACTTC. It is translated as CASSQGATQRAEQYF.

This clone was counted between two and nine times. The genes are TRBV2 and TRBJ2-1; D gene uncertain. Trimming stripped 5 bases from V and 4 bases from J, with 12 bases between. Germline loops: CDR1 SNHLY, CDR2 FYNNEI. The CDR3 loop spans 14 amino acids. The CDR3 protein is CASSPIVTYNEQFF. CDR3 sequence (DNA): TGTGCCAGCAGTCCAATCGTGACTTACAATGAGCAGTTCTTC. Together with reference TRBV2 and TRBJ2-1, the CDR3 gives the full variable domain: EPEVTQTPSHQVTQMGQEVILRCVPISNHLYFYWYRQILGQKVEFLVSFYNNEISEKSEIFDDQFSVERPDGSNFTLKIRSTKLEDSAMYFCASSPIVTYNEQFFGPGTRLTVL.

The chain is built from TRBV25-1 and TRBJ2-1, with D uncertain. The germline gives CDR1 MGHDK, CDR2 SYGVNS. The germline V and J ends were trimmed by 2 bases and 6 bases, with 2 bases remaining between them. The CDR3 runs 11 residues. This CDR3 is CASSEPNEQFF. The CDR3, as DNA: TGTGCCAGCAGTGAACCCAATGAGCAGTTCTTC.

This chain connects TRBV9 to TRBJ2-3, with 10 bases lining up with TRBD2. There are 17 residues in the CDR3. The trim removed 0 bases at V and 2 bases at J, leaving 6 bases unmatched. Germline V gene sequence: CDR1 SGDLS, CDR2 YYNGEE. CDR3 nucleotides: TGTGCCAGCAGCGTAGAGCCCAGCGGGGGGGCCACAGATACGCAGTATTTT. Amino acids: CASSVEPSGGATDTQYF.

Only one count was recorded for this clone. DNA for the CDR3: TGTGCCAGCAGCTCCAGATCCGTAATTACTGCCTACGAGCAGTACTTC. Translating gives CASSSRSVITAYEQYF. The genes are TRBV7-9 and TRBJ2-7; D ambiguous. From germline, CDR1 is SEHNR and CDR2 FQNEAQ (reference sequence). CDR3 length: 16 amino acids. The V end was cut by 4 bases, the J end by 2 bases, with 18 bases between.

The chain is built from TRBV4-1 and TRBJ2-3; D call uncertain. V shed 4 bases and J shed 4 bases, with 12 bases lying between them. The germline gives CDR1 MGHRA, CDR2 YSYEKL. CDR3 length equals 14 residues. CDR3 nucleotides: TGCGCCAGCAGCCCACCACCCCCTGCAGATACGCAGTATTTT. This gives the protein CASSPPPPADTQYF.